This is a list of T cell receptor beta chains from one sample in a study of T cell responses to AZD1222 COVID-19 vaccine. Clones were sequenced by immunoSEQ multiplex PCR, and TCRdb holds only the in-frame ones, with some missing. The sample shows tens of thousands of clones, approximately 85% of them seen only once. The material was peripheral blood, obtained 28 days after the second AZD1222 dose. The receptor source for this set is an adult who received the AZD1222 COVID-19 vaccine. Each CDR3 is given with its conserved first and last residue. Fields, in order: J gene, clone size, D gene, V gene, CDR3 DNA, CDR3 protein. D genes are given only for firm matches. Clone size is given for some rows only: seen once, a few or many times, or a class if the clone is expanded.

TRBJ2-7	NA	TRBD2	TRBV30	TGTGCCTGGAGGACCGGGGGGGCCGACGAGCAGTACTTC	CAWRTGGADEQYF
TRBJ2-4	few	NA	TRBV14	TGTGCCAGCAGCCAAGATCAACGCTTAGCCAAAAACATTCAGTACTTC	CASSQDQRLAKNIQYF
TRBJ2-1	NA	TRBD2	TRBV10-3	TGTGCCACGCGTCCCGGCGGGAGAGTCAATGAGCAGTTCTTC	CATRPGGRVNEQFF
TRBJ2-3	NA	NA	TRBV3-1/TRBV3-2	TGTGCCAGCAGCCAAGTCGGGTCCGCTCCACCAGATACGCAGTATTTT	CASSQVGSAPPDTQYF
TRBJ1-2	NA	NA	TRBV7-8	TGTGCCAGCAGCTTAGGGGGTGACTATGGCTACACCTTC	CASSLGGDYGYTF
TRBJ1-2	once	NA	TRBV6-5	TGTGCCAGCAGTTACCGAGATTCGATGGGCTACACCTTC	CASSYRDSMGYTF
TRBJ2-7	NA	NA	TRBV15	TGTGCCACCAGCCAACAGGGATACGAGCAGTACTTC	CATSQQGYEQYF
TRBJ1-1	NA	TRBD1	TRBV30	TGTGCCTGGAGTACGACAGGGGGCGCGACTGAAGCTTTCTTT	CAWSTTGGATEAFF
TRBJ2-6	NA	NA	TRBV6-2/TRBV6-3	TGTGCCAGCAGCTTCAGGAATTCTGGGGCCAACGTCCTGACTTTC	CASSFRNSGANVLTF
TRBJ2-2	NA	NA	TRBV12-3/TRBV12-4	TGTGCCAGCAGTTCACAGGGCACCGGGGAGCTGTTTTTT	CASSSQGTGELFF
TRBJ1-4	NA	NA	TRBV19	TGTGCCAGTAGTAGGACAGCTTCCGCAACTAATGAAAAACTGTTTTTT	CASSRTASATNEKLFF
TRBJ1-4	NA	NA	TRBV30	TGTGCCTGGAGTGAGGGATCAACTAATGAAAAACTGTTTTTT	CAWSEGSTNEKLFF
TRBJ1-1	NA	NA	TRBV6-5	TGTGCCAGCAGTTACCCGGGGGCGGGCATGAACACTGAAGCTTTCTTT	CASSYPGAGMNTEAFF
TRBJ1-6	NA	NA	TRBV28	TGTGCCAGCCTCTCCAATTCACCCCTCCACTTT	CASLSNSPLHF
TRBJ2-2	NA	TRBD1	TRBV6-5	TGTGCCAGCAGGGCCGGGGGGACAGGGTTCGGGGAGCTGTTTTTT	CASRAGGTGFGELFF
TRBJ2-7	NA	TRBD1	TRBV28	TGTGCCAGCAGCACTAGACAGGGGATTTATTACGAGCAGTACTTC	CASSTRQGIYYEQYF
TRBJ2-5	NA	TRBD2	TRBV18	TGTGCCAGCTCCTCTAGCGGGGGGGCCCGGGAGACCCAGTACTTC	CASSSSGGARETQYF
TRBJ2-1	NA	NA	TRBV4-1	TGCGCCAGCAGCCGAGGAGAGGGAAACTACAATGAGCAGTTCTTC	CASSRGEGNYNEQFF
TRBJ2-1	few	TRBD2	TRBV28	TGTGCCAGCAGTTCGCTACTAGCGGGAGGTGTGTCCAATGAGCAGTTCTTC	CASSSLLAGGVSNEQFF
TRBJ1-5	NA	NA	TRBV2	TGTGCCAGCAGTGAGGATTCCCAGCCCCAGCATTTT	CASSEDSQPQHF
TRBJ2-3	NA	NA	TRBV5-5	TGTGCCAGCAGCTTGCCCTTCGATACGCAGTATTTT	CASSLPFDTQYF
TRBJ2-7	once	NA	TRBV5-1	TGCGCCAGCAGCTTGCACTCCTACGAGCAGTACTTC	CASSLHSYEQYF
TRBJ2-3	once	NA	TRBV15	TGTGCCACCAGCAGAGGTTCTGAGGGGGAGATCACAGATACGCAGTATTTT	CATSRGSEGEITDTQYF
TRBJ1-5	once	NA	TRBV5-1	TGCGCCAGCAGCCGGACGGGGGGCAATCAGCCCCAGCATTTT	CASSRTGGNQPQHF
TRBJ1-1	NA	NA	TRBV7-3	TGTGCCAGCAGCTTCCGGGGACCGAACACTGAAGCTTTCTTT	CASSFRGPNTEAFF
TRBJ1-5	NA	NA	TRBV7-9	TGTGCCAGCAGCTTAGCGTTGGGCCAGCCCCAGCATTTT	CASSLALGQPQHF
TRBJ1-1	NA	NA	TRBV5-8	TGTGCCAGCAGCTTGGATGTTCAAAGCACTGAAGCTTTCTTT	CASSLDVQSTEAFF
TRBJ2-7	NA	NA	TRBV15	TGTGCCACCAGCCCCCCCGGGACGGGCCTGGACGAGCAGTACTTC	CATSPPGTGLDEQYF
TRBJ2-7	once	NA	TRBV11-2	TGTGCCAGCAGCTTAGTAAGGAGGGAGGACGAGCAGTACTTC	CASSLVRREDEQYF
TRBJ1-1	NA	TRBD1	TRBV2	TGTGCCAGCCTACCAGACAGGGGTGGTGAAGCTTTCTTT	CASLPDRGGEAFF
TRBJ1-1	NA	NA	TRBV6-5	TGTGCCAGCAGCTCAACGGGTCGTGAGAACACTGAAGCTTTCTTT	CASSSTGRENTEAFF
TRBJ1-4	NA	NA	TRBV9	TGTGCCAGCAGCGTAACTGCAACTAATGAAAAACTGTTTTTT	CASSVTATNEKLFF
TRBJ1-1	NA	NA	TRBV2	TGTGCCAGCAGTGAATATGCGGCGGCCACTGAAGCTTTCTTT	CASSEYAAATEAFF
TRBJ1-2	NA	NA	TRBV3-1/TRBV3-2	TGTGCCAGCACCACAGCTAACTATGGCTACACCTTC	CASTTANYGYTF
TRBJ1-5	NA	TRBD1	TRBV5-8	TGTGCCAGCAGCTCAGGGGGGATTTGGAGCAATCAGCCCCAGCATTTT	CASSSGGIWSNQPQHF
TRBJ2-1	NA	TRBD1	TRBV7-9	TGTGCCAGCAGCTCACCCCCAACAGGGGGCCCCTACAATGAGCAGTTCTTC	CASSSPPTGGPYNEQFF
TRBJ1-5	once	NA	TRBV11-3	TGTGCCAGCAGCTTGCAGGTTTGGAGGCAGCCCCAGCATTTT	CASSLQVWRQPQHF